The rows below give T cell receptor beta chains drawn from one sample of a study of identical twins. One entry per CDR3 protein, called by TCRdb with MiXCR from the 5' RACE reads. The sample carries around 1.7 million distinct CDR3 sequences, about 32% recorded once. Sample: cord blood. The receptors stem from a newborn girl in good health. CDR3s include the opening cysteine and the closing phenylalanine or tryptophan. D genes are given only for firm matches. Clone size is stated in some rows and not others, as once, few, many or a class when expanded.

TRBV20-1,few,NA,TRBJ2-7,CSARYGISYEQYF,TGCAGTGCTAGATATGGGATTTCCTACGAGCAGTACTTC
TRBV28,NA,TRBD1,TRBJ1-2,CASSFPGQGTYGYTF,TGTGCCAGCAGTTTCCCGGGACAGGGAACCTATGGCTACACCTTC
TRBV29-1,few,TRBD2,TRBJ2-7,CSVGGLAGGNSYEQYF,TGCAGCGTTGGTGGACTAGCGGGGGGGAACTCCTACGAGCAGTACTTC
TRBV7-2,NA,NA,TRBJ2-1,CASSMTTYQETQFF,TGTGCCAGCAGCATGACTACGTACCAAGAGACCCAGTTCTTC
TRBV4-1,few,NA,TRBJ2-1,CASSRIRDTKYNEQFF,TGCGCCAGCAGCAGGATCCGGGACACAAAATACAATGAGCAGTTCTTC
TRBV27,NA,TRBD2,TRBJ2-5,CASSLWGLAGVGEQYF,TGTGCCAGCAGTTTATGGGGACTAGCGGGAGTGGGTGAGCAGTACTTC
TRBV27,few,NA,TRBJ2-3,CASSLSGGLPDTQYF,TGTGCCAGCAGTTTATCGGGGGGGCTACCAGATACGCAGTATTTT
TRBV10-3,NA,NA,TRBJ1-5,CAISEEGTGRQPQHF,TGTGCCATCAGTGAAGAAGGGACGGGGCGTCAGCCCCAGCATTTT
TRBV10-3,NA,TRBD2,TRBJ2-1,CAISEGRGGYNEQFF,TGTGCCATCAGTGAAGGGCGGGGGGGCTACAATGAGCAGTTCTTC
TRBV4-2,many,NA,TRBJ2-7,CASSQGLERSYEQYF,TGTGCCAGCAGCCAAGGGCTGGAACGCTCCTACGAGCAGTACTTC
TRBV12-3/TRBV12-4,NA,NA,TRBJ1-2,CASSFGQLGNYGYTF,TGTGCCAGCAGTTTTGGACAGTTGGGGAACTATGGCTACACCTTC
TRBV10-3,few,NA,TRBJ1-2,CAISVGNLYGYTF,TGTGCCATCAGTGTAGGCAACTTATATGGCTACACCTTC
TRBV24-1,NA,NA,TRBJ2-7,CATSGWGSTYEQYF,TGTGCCACCAGTGGATGGGGCAGTACCTACGAGCAGTACTTC
TRBV20-1,few,NA,TRBJ2-7,CSAMRVYEQYF,TGCAGTGCTATGCGAGTCTACGAGCAGTACTTC
TRBV5-1,few,NA,TRBJ2-1,CASTQADEQFF,TGCGCCAGCACTCAGGCGGATGAGCAGTTCTTC
TRBV9,NA,TRBD1,TRBJ1-1,CASSVPDRAHGTEAFF,TGTGCCAGCAGCGTTCCGGACAGGGCTCATGGGACTGAAGCTTTCTTT
TRBV11-2,NA,TRBD1,TRBJ2-4,CASSLGHGTGGGNIQYF,TGTGCCAGCAGCTTAGGCCACGGGACAGGGGGCGGAAACATTCAGTACTTC
TRBV12-3/TRBV12-4,few,NA,TRBJ1-2,CASSVTGSRGYTF,TGTGCCAGCAGTGTCACAGGTTCTAGAGGCTACACCTTC
TRBV20-1,few,TRBD2,TRBJ2-5,CSAYETSGLSVTQYF,TGCAGTGCTTACGAAACTAGCGGGCTAAGTGTGACCCAGTACTTC
TRBV2,NA,TRBD2,TRBJ2-7,CAIIGGGSDYEQYF,TGTGCCATTATCGGGGGGGGATCGGACTACGAGCAGTACTTC
TRBV4-1,NA,NA,TRBJ2-3,CASSQPIQGRDTDTQYF,TGCGCCAGCAGCCAACCAATACAGGGGAGGGACACAGATACGCAGTATTTT
TRBV16,many,NA,TRBJ2-5,CASSQVEQYF,TGTGCCAGCAGCCAGGTTGAGCAGTACTTC
TRBV4-1,NA,NA,TRBJ2-3,CASSPLGLSSTDTQYF,TGCGCCAGCAGCCCCCTCGGCCTGAGTAGCACAGATACGCAGTATTTT
TRBV3-1,NA,TRBD2,TRBJ2-3,CASSQDLWASGLQPDTQYF,TGTGCCAGCAGCCAAGATCTGTGGGCTAGCGGCCTCCAACCAGATACGCAGTATTTT